These 18 T cell receptor beta chains share one sample of origin, sequenced in a study of cytomegalovirus exposure and HLA in healthy donors (dated by TCRdb to between 2016 and 2019). The library came from the immunoSEQ multiplex PCR assay. The multiplex PCR relied on a mix of 60 forward primers for TCR Vbeta segments and 13 reverse primers for TCR Jbeta segments. Sourced from immuneACCESS, this table was stored by TCRdb with only in-frame sequences that have V and J called. A share of the clones is absent; for the studies checked, an unresolved V gene accounts for under half, and the remainder has no known explanation. This sample's table contains tens of thousands of clones. Of the sample, 15% to 17% falls within the top ten clones. The sequencing input was PBMCs. The receptor source for this set is a man over 45 in good health and CMV-seropositive.

The chain joins TRBV5-1 to TRBJ1-1; TRBD1 agrees at 7 bases. The CDR3 length is 14 residues. V lost 4 bases to trimming and J lost 5 bases; unmatched junction nucleotides: 8. CDR1 is SGHRS and CDR2 is YFSETQ in the germline V gene. The CDR3 is CASSPQGVGTEAFF. DNA for the CDR3: TGCGCCAGCAGCCCCCAGGGGGTGGGGACTGAAGCTTTCTTT. The whole variable domain, remainder taken from reference TRBV5-1 and TRBJ1-1, is KAGVTQTPRYLIKTRGQQVTLSCSPISGHRSVSWYQQTPGQGLQFLFEYFSETQRNKGNFPGRFSGRQFSNSRSEMNVSTLELGDSALYLCASSPQGVGTEAFFGQGTRLTVV.

The V gene is TRBV30, the J gene TRBJ2-3; 8 nucleotides match TRBD2. Per the germline V gene, CDR1 is GTSNPN and CDR2 is SVGIG (reference sequence). J lost 3 bases, V lost 2 bases, and 4 bases had no gene match. This CDR3 contains 14 residues. The CDR3 nucleotides read TGTGCCTGGAGTCCAGGACTAGCTACAGATACGCAGTATTTT. It specifies CAWSPGLATDTQYF.

The genes are TRBV6-5 and TRBJ2-7, with TRBD1 as a possible D gene (6 bases). Per germline, CDR1 MNHEY and CDR2 SVGAGI. The CDR3 consists of 15 residues. Deletions cut 4 bases from V and 4 bases from J, with 17 bases between. Here the CDR3 reads CASSSLTGLRYEQYF. The CDR3, as DNA: TGTGCCAGCAGTTCCCTCACAGGGCTGAGATACGAGCAGTACTTC.

The V and J genes are TRBV30 and TRBJ1-4, with 8 bases fitting TRBD1. V lost 2 bases and J lost 8; bases outside the gene matches: 10. The CDR3 extends over 15 amino acids. Per the germline V gene, CDR1 is GTSNPN and CDR2 is SVGIG (reference sequence). The DNA for the CDR3 is TGTGCCTGGAGTCCCCGGACAGGGCGGGGAGAAAAACTGTTTTTT. This sequence encodes CAWSPRTGRGEKLFF. The entire variable domain, with the rest obtained from reference TRBV30 and TRBJ1-4, is as follows: SQTIHQWPATLVQPVGSPLSLECTVEGTSNPNLYWYRQAAGRGLQLLFYSVGIGQISSEVPQNLSASRPQDRQFILSSKKLLLSDSGFYLCAWSPRTGRGEKLFFGSGTQLSVL.

The chain has TRBV10-3 and TRBJ2-3; 8 nucleotides line up with TRBD2. Germline V gives CDR1 ENHRY, CDR2 SYGVKD. The CDR3 is made up of 16 amino acids. Trimming took 3 bases from V and 7 from J; bases not matched to a gene: 12. The CDR3 loop reads CAISDAGTSGMNTQYF. CDR3 DNA: TGTGCCATCAGTGATGCCGGGACTAGTGGGATGAATACGCAGTATTTT.

The chain combines TRBV6-1 with TRBJ2-2; a weak D match, TRBD2 (6 bases). The CDR3 has 14 amino acids. Trimming took off 7 bases at V and 2 bases at J, with 11 bases between the two ends. The germline gives CDR1 MNHNS, CDR2 SASEGT. The CDR3 DNA reads TGTGCCAGCACCGGGACTCTTAACACCGGGGAGCTGTTTTTT. Residues: CASTGTLNTGELFF.

The chain carries TRBV7-9 and TRBJ1-1; 9 bases line up with TRBD1. The CDR3 sequence is 15 residues long. Germline assignment: CDR1 SEHNR and CDR2 FQNEAQ (reference sequence). J gave up 3 bases and V 4 bases, and 6 bases lay outside the gene matches. DNA of the CDR3: TGTGCCAGCAGCTCACACAGGGGGCAATACACTGAAGCTTTCTTT. Its protein is CASSSHRGQYTEAFF.

The V gene is TRBV30, the J gene TRBJ2-7; 8 nucleotides agree with TRBD2. J lost 5 bases, V lost 0 bases, and 6 bases had no gene match. Germline assignment: CDR1 GTSNPN and CDR2 SVGIG (reference sequence). CDR3 length: 14 residues. The CDR3 is CAWSVFGGRNEQYF. In nucleotides, the CDR3 is TGTGCCTGGAGTGTATTTGGCGGGAGGAACGAGCAGTACTTC.

V is TRBV9 and J is TRBJ1-2, with TRBD1 matching over 7 bases. The CDR3 runs 14 residues. Germline values: CDR1 SGDLS, CDR2 YYNGEE. Trimming took 4 bases from V and 6 from J; bases not matched to a gene: 9. CDR3 in DNA: TGTGCCAGCAGCTCCACGGACAGGTACCATGGCTACACCTTC. This sequence encodes CASSSTDRYHGYTF.

The J gene is TRBJ2-7, the V gene TRBV5-5; TRBD1 is a possible D gene (6 bases). The germline gives CDR1 SGHKS, CDR2 YYEKEE (reference sequence). The ends were cut back, 0 bases at V and 1 base at J, with 11 bases in the middle. This CDR3 region has 15 residues. The CDR3 region is CASSLAPGDSYEQYV. The CDR3 coding sequence is TGTGCCAGCAGCTTGGCCCCAGGGGATTCCTACGAGCAGTACGTC.

The chain has TRBV5-4 and TRBJ2-7, with 12 bases identical to TRBD1. V lost 4 bases, J lost 6 bases, and 5 bases stayed unmatched. The CDR3 is 14 residues long. Germline V gene data show CDR1 as SGHNT and CDR2 as YYREEE (reference sequence). The CDR3 DNA is TGTGCCAGCAGCAACCGGGACAGGGGGCGCGAGCAGTACGTC. Protein sequence: CASSNRDRGREQYV.

The chain recombines TRBV28 with TRBJ1-2; D is ambiguous. The CDR3 is 16 residues long. The V gene lost 4 bases and the J gene lost 4 bases, with 19 bases spanning the gap. Germline values: CDR1 MDHEN, CDR2 SYDVKM. CDR3 amino acids: CASSSPEGTASYGYTF. The CDR3 coding sequence is TGTGCCAGCAGTTCCCCAGAGGGAACCGCTAGCTATGGCTACACCTTC.

The V gene is TRBV4-3, the J gene TRBJ1-4; 9 bases match TRBD1. The junction had 5 bases not matched to a gene; V was cut back by 3 bases and J by 3 bases. The CDR3 extends over 16 amino acids. Germline CDR1 and CDR2: LGHNA and YSLEER. The CDR3 region is CASSQFGQGPNEKLFF. The CDR3 coding sequence is TGCGCCAGCAGCCAGTTCGGACAGGGGCCTAATGAAAAACTGTTTTTT.

The V gene is TRBV18, the J gene TRBJ2-2, with a tentative D call TRBD1 (5 bases). The CDR3 extends over 16 amino acids. Trimming took 0 bases from V and 6 from J, leaving 14 bases between them. Germline values: CDR1 KGHSH, CDR2 LQKENI. CDR3 in amino acids: CASSPPGRAVAGELFF. The CDR3 DNA is TGTGCCAGCTCACCACCGGGCAGGGCGGTTGCCGGGGAGCTGTTTTTT.

The CDR3 nucleotides are TGTGCCAGCAGAAGATCTCAGGGAAATGAAAAACTGTTTTTT. Its protein product is CASRRSQGNEKLFF. V usage is TRBV6-1 and J usage is TRBJ1-4; D is possibly TRBD1 (5 bases). There are 14 residues in the CDR3. Looked up from germline, CDR1 is MNHNS and CDR2 is SASEGT. V was cut by 6 bases and J by 5 bases, with 13 bases left in between.

The chain joins TRBV7-2 to TRBJ2-5, with TRBD1 matching 7 bases. V lost 3 bases and J lost 4; bases outside the gene matches: 5. From germline, CDR1 is SGHTA and CDR2 FQGNSA. This CDR3 is 14 amino acids long. DNA of the CDR3: TGTGCCAGCAGCTTTGACAGGGAAGGAGAGACCCAGTACTTC. Protein: CASSFDREGETQYF.

This chain links TRBV6-5 with TRBJ2-6, with 8 bases identical to TRBD1. Germline CDR1 MNHEY, CDR2 SVGAGI. With 0 bases clipped from V and 2 bases from J, the junction kept 0 bases outside the gene matches. The CDR3 covers 16 residues. In nucleotides, the CDR3 is TGTGCCAGCAGTTACTCGACAGGGGCTGGGGCCAACGTCCTGACTTTC. As protein: CASSYSTGAGANVLTF.

The J gene is TRBJ2-2, the V gene TRBV7-9; 9 bases agree with TRBD1. CDR3 length: 15 amino acids. Germline V gene data show CDR1 as SEHNR and CDR2 as FQNEAQ (reference sequence). The ends lost 4 bases at V and 3 bases at J; junction bases unmatched: 3. DNA for the CDR3: TGTGCCAGCAGCTATCGACAGGGGGACACCGGGGAGCTGTTTTTT. This codes for CASSYRQGDTGELFF.